These 20 T cell receptor beta chains were all obtained from the same sample, sequenced in a study of cytomegalovirus exposure and HLA in healthy donors. PCR employed 60 Vbeta and 13 Jbeta primers. TCRdb's table, derived via immunoSEQ multiplex PCR, lists solely in-frame clones and lacks some. The data show about 83,000 clones, just under 75% seen once. Sequenced sample: PBMCs. These receptors all stem from a man in his sixties in good health and CMV-seronegative.

The rearrangement joins TRBV5-6 to TRBJ2-6, with D possibly matching TRBD1 (5 bases). CDR3 length: 15 amino acids. Per the germline V gene, CDR1 is SGHDT and CDR2 is YYEEEE. Trimming took 1 base from V and 4 from J, leaving 9 bases between them. CDR3 sequence: CASSLPGRGANVLTF. In nucleotides, the CDR3 is TGTGCCAGCAGCTTGCCAGGGCGGGGGGCCAACGTCCTGACTTTC.

The chain has TRBV7-2 and TRBJ1-6; D is undetermined. The CDR3 has 13 amino acids. Germline V gene sequence: CDR1 SGHTA, CDR2 FQGNSA. V was cut by 10 bases and J by 7 bases, with 14 bases left in between. The DNA for the CDR3 is TGTGCCACCTCCCTCTCGAGAAATTCACCCCTCCACTTT. Its protein is CATSLSRNSPLHF.

The table lists this clone with a count of one. The chain's CDR3 is CASSDTGTGVLSGNTIYF. For the CDR3, the DNA is TGTGCCAGTAGTGATACCGGGACAGGGGTCCTCTCTGGAAACACCATATATTTT. The chain combines TRBV19 with TRBJ1-3, with 10 bases identical to TRBD1. With 5 bases clipped from V and 0 bases from J, the junction kept 10 bases outside the gene matches. The germline V gene encodes CDR1 LNHDA and CDR2 SQIVND (reference sequence). The CDR3 totals 18 residues.

This sequence joins TRBV9 and TRBJ2-5; 9 nucleotides agree with TRBD2. V trimming: 0 bases; J trimming: 5 bases; junction bases outside the gene matches: 5. CDR3 length: 15 amino acids. CDR1 and CDR2 (germline): SGDLS, YYNGEE. CDR3 protein: CASSVVAGEGETQYF. As DNA, the CDR3 is TGTGCCAGCAGCGTAGTAGCGGGGGAAGGGGAGACCCAGTACTTC.

The chain is built from TRBV6-1 and TRBJ1-5; TRBD1 aligns across 9 bases. Germline V gene sequence: CDR1 MNHNS, CDR2 SASEGT. V was pared by 3 bases and J by 0 bases, with 3 bases of the junction left unmatched. This CDR3 region has 16 residues. The CDR3: CASSETGGGSNQPQHF. The DNA of the CDR3 is TGTGCCAGCAGTGAGACAGGGGGGGGTAGCAATCAGCCCCAGCATTTT.

The rearrangement uses TRBV19 and TRBJ1-3; D uncertain. The germline V gene has CDR1 LNHDA and CDR2 SQIVND (reference sequence). CDR3 size: 13 residues. V was shortened by 9 bases and J by 0 bases, with 9 bases between the two germline ends. CDR3 sequence reads: CASASYSGNTIYF. CDR3 in DNA: TGTGCCAGCGCTTCCTACTCTGGAAACACCATATATTTT.

This clone came up many times. V and J are TRBV4-1 and TRBJ2-2; perhaps TRBD2 as D (7 bases). V was pared by 7 bases and J by 3 bases, with 18 bases between. CDR1 and CDR2 (germline): MGHRA, YSYEKL. This CDR3 is 16 amino acids long. The CDR3 nucleotides read TGCGCCAGCATGGTCGGGGGGCGCGGGTACACCGGGGAGCTGTTTTTT. It encodes CASMVGGRGYTGELFF.

The rearrangement joins TRBV2 to TRBJ2-5; D may be TRBD1 (6 bases). CDR1 is SNHLY and CDR2 is FYNNEI in the germline V gene. CDR3 length: 15 residues. Trimming pared 1 base from V and 4 bases from J, leaving 13 bases between. DNA for the CDR3: TGTGCCAGCAGTGAAGAACGGCACAGGGCAGAGACCCAGTACTTC. Residues: CASSEERHRAETQYF.

This clone has only one observation. V gene TRBV10-3 combines with J gene TRBJ2-2; TRBD2 aligns across 10 bases. J gave up 1 base and V 7 bases, and 3 bases lay outside the gene matches. CDR3 length: 15 residues. Germline V lookup: CDR1 ENHRY, CDR2 SYGVKD. This chain's CDR3 is CAIKTSGLNTGELFF. The CDR3 DNA follows: TGTGCCATCAAGACTAGCGGGCTGAACACCGGGGAGCTGTTTTTT.

The CDR3 loop is CASSATGAEKLFF. The CDR3 nucleotides are TGTGCCAGCAGCGCGACAGGGGCTGAAAAACTGTTTTTT. The V gene is TRBV7-9, the J gene TRBJ1-4, with TRBD1 matching 8 bases. CDR1 and CDR2 from the germline V gene are SEHNR and FQNEAQ (reference sequence). This CDR3 has 13 residues. V was pared by 5 bases and J by 7 bases, with 3 bases of the junction left unmatched.

The chain combines TRBV2 with TRBJ1-4; possible D gene TRBD1, 6 bases. V was trimmed by 6 bases and J by 0 bases, leaving 17 bases between them. This CDR3 is 17 amino acids long. Germline V gene sequence: CDR1 SNHLY, CDR2 FYNNEI. In nucleotides, the CDR3 is TGTGCCAGCAGATTAGAGACGACAGGCCCAACTAATGAAAAACTGTTTTTT. This sequence encodes CASRLETTGPTNEKLFF.

A word on this clone: Additional DNA sequences in this sample encode the identical CDR3. V is TRBV30 and J is TRBJ1-1; no reliable D call. Germline V gene data show CDR1 as GTSNPN and CDR2 as SVGIG (reference sequence). There are 16 residues in the CDR3. Trimming took off 2 bases at V and 1 base at J, with 17 bases between the two ends. CDR3 amino acids: CAWSTPPGQPNTEAFF. CDR3 coding DNA: TGTGCCTGGAGTACACCACCTGGGCAGCCGAACACTGAAGCTTTCTTT.

The chain employs TRBV29-1 and TRBJ2-5; 11 bases align to TRBD2. This CDR3 has 16 residues. CDR1 is SQVTM and CDR2 is ANQGSEA in the germline V gene. V was pared by 3 bases and J by 1 base, with 7 bases of the junction left unmatched. This CDR3 reads CSVEPLAGGTQETQYF. For the CDR3, the DNA is TGCAGCGTTGAGCCTCTAGCGGGGGGAACCCAAGAGACCCAGTACTTC.

The chain is built from TRBV5-1 and TRBJ1-1; D is unclear. This CDR3 is built from 14 residues. Germline CDR1 is SGHRS and CDR2 is YFSETQ. The V end lost 0 bases, the J end lost 1 base, and 7 bases lay between the germline ends. Here the CDR3 DNA reads TGCGCCAGCAGCTTGGGCCCGGGGAACACTGAAGCTTTCTTT. This gives the protein CASSLGPGNTEAFF.

V usage is TRBV6-6 and J usage is TRBJ2-3, with D possibly being TRBD2 (6 bases). The V end was cut by 5 bases, the J end by 0 bases, with 12 bases between. Germline V gene sequence: CDR1 MNHNY, CDR2 SVGAGI (reference sequence). CDR3 size: 15 residues. CDR3 in amino acids: CASSLSGFSTDTQYF. The CDR3 nucleotides read TGTGCCAGCAGTCTTAGCGGATTCAGCACAGATACGCAGTATTTT.

The gene calls are TRBV30 and TRBJ2-3; a possible D gene is TRBD1 (5 bases). The CDR3 contains 16 residues. V was cut by 0 bases and J by 1 base, with 14 bases left in between. Germline CDR1 GTSNPN, CDR2 SVGIG (reference sequence). CDR3 loop: CAWSVRKAQGTDTQYF. The CDR3, as DNA: TGTGCCTGGAGTGTACGAAAGGCACAGGGCACAGATACGCAGTATTTT.

This chain uses TRBV7-9 with TRBJ1-2; the D is unclear. From germline, CDR1 is SEHNR and CDR2 FQNEAQ (reference sequence). There are 15 residues in the CDR3. V lost 2 bases, J lost 5 bases, and 15 bases lay in between. The chain's CDR3 is CASSLQPEDLYGYTF. Written as DNA, the CDR3 is TGTGCCAGCAGCTTACAGCCGGAGGACCTATATGGCTACACCTTC.

In DNA, the CDR3 is TGCGCCAGCAGCCATCCCGGGGCCCAAGGGGGAACTAGCACAGATACGCAGTATTTT. Residues: CASSHPGAQGGTSTDTQYF. The V gene is TRBV4-1, the J gene TRBJ2-3, with D maybe TRBD1 (6 bases). Per germline, CDR1 MGHRA and CDR2 YSYEKL. Trimming cost V 3 bases and J 0 bases, with 22 bases left between them. The CDR3 consists of 19 residues.

CDR3 in DNA: TGTGCCAGCAGAGAGACGGCTAGCTATGGCTACACCTTC. This translates into CASRETASYGYTF. The chain links TRBV2 to TRBJ1-2, with no clear D. The germline V gene has CDR1 SNHLY and CDR2 FYNNEI. V was clipped by 6 bases and J by 4 bases, with 12 bases between them. The CDR3 consists of 13 residues.

This clone was detected once. The rearrangement joins TRBV30 to TRBJ2-7; D possibly corresponds to TRBD1 (5 bases). CDR1 is GTSNPN, CDR2 SVGIG, per germline (reference sequence). There are 11 residues in the CDR3. V lost 3 bases to trimming and J lost 6 bases, with 9 bases between them. The chain's CDR3 is CAWSSRAEQYF. CDR3 DNA: TGTGCCTGGAGCAGCAGGGCCGAGCAGTACTTC. Variable domain in full (rest from reference TRBV30 and TRBJ2-7): SQTIHQWPATLVQPVGSPLSLECTVEGTSNPNLYWYRQAAGRGLQLLFYSVGIGQISSEVPQNLSASRPQDRQFILSSKKLLLSDSGFYLCAWSSRAEQYFGPGTRLTVT.